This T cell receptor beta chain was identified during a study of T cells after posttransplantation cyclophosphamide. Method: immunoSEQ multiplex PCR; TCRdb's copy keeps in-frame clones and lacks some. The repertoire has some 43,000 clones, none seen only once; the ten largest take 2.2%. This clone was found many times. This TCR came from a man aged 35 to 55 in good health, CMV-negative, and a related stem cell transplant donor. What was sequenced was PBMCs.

In DNA, the CDR3 is TGTGCCTGGAGTGTAGGCGGGAGGGGGGCCACAGATACGCAGTATTTT. Residues: CAWSVGGRGATDTQYF. V usage is TRBV30 and J usage is TRBJ2-3, with 9 bases identical to TRBD2. CDR1 is GTSNPN and CDR2 is SVGIG in the germline V gene (reference sequence). The ends lost 0 bases at V and 2 bases at J; junction bases unmatched: 6. The CDR3 covers 16 residues.